The 31 T cell receptor beta chains in this list originate from one sample, sequenced in a study of blood T cell repertoires in COVID-19. Here immunoSEQ multiplex PCR was the method, and the copy in TCRdb shows in-frame clones only, minus some. The sample holds just over 150,000 clones, roughly 80% seen once. Sequenced input: peripheral blood. The receptors derive from a man in his 60s with acute or convalescent COVID-19.

The chain joins TRBV29-1 to TRBJ1-2, with D hard to call. Per germline, CDR1 SQVTM and CDR2 ANQGSEA. This CDR3 contains 11 residues. The V gene lost 5 bases and the J gene lost 2 bases, with 6 bases spanning the gap. Here the CDR3 DNA reads TGCAGCGTTCTCACAAACTATGGCTACACCTTC. Protein: CSVLTNYGYTF.

V and J are TRBV7-2 and TRBJ1-5, with D possibly being TRBD1 (6 bases). Trimming pared 1 base from V and 4 bases from J, leaving 11 bases between. The CDR3 loop spans 15 amino acids. CDR1 is SGHTA and CDR2 is FQGNSA in the germline V gene. DNA for the CDR3: TGTGCCAGCAGCTTAGGAGGGGGTTCTAATCAGCCCCAGCATTTT. This translates into CASSLGGGSNQPQHF.

The chain has TRBV7-9 and TRBJ2-7; 8 bases align to TRBD1. This CDR3 contains 14 residues. V lost 2 bases and J lost 3; bases outside the gene matches: 3. Looked up from germline, CDR1 is SEHNR and CDR2 is FQNEAQ (reference sequence). The CDR3 sequence: CASSLTGGYYEQYF. The CDR3 nucleotides are TGTGCCAGCAGCTTAACAGGGGGATACTACGAGCAGTACTTC.

V and J are TRBV28 and TRBJ2-5, with 9 bases lining up with TRBD1. V was pared by 6 bases and J by 5 bases, with 10 bases of the junction left unmatched. The CDR3 is made up of 15 amino acids. CDR1 MDHEN and CDR2 SYDVKM come from the germline V gene. This CDR3 reads CASSRPGQGGETQYF. CDR3 coding DNA: TGTGCCAGCAGCCGACCGGGACAGGGTGGGGAGACCCAGTACTTC.

The genes are TRBV5-4 and TRBJ2-5; D unresolved. The germline V gene encodes CDR1 SGHNT and CDR2 YYREEE (reference sequence). Trimming took off 1 base at V and 0 bases at J, with 4 bases between the two ends. This CDR3 comprises 13 residues. CDR3 region: CASSLPYQETQYF. CDR3 DNA: TGTGCCAGCAGCTTGCCCTACCAAGAGACCCAGTACTTC.

The chain combines TRBV6-9 with TRBJ1-3; no clear D. This CDR3 region has 13 residues. Trimming took 3 bases from V and 4 from J, leaving 7 bases between them. Germline CDR1 MNHGY, CDR2 SVAAGI. The CDR3 bases are TGTGCCAGCAGTTACATAGTCGGAAACACCATATATTTT. It specifies CASSYIVGNTIYF.

The rearrangement links TRBV4-3 to TRBJ2-1, with 8 nucleotides matching TRBD1. Trimming removed 4 bases from V and 6 bases from J; junction bases left unmatched: 8. This CDR3 has 15 residues. CDR1 is LGHNA, CDR2 YSLEER, per germline. The CDR3 protein is CASSPELQGGNEQFF. CDR3 DNA: TGCGCCAGCAGCCCGGAACTACAGGGGGGCAATGAGCAGTTCTTC.

The chain recombines TRBV5-8 with TRBJ2-7; 11 bases agree with TRBD2. The germline gives CDR1 SGHTS, CDR2 YDEGEE. The J segment lost 5 bases and the V segment lost 3 bases, leaving 19 bases of the junction unmatched. CDR3 length: 19 amino acids. The CDR3 reads CASSSPRDIRLAGNHEQYF. CDR3 bases: TGTGCCAGCAGCTCCCCCCGAGACATTCGACTAGCGGGAAACCACGAGCAGTACTTC.

This clone turned up a few times. This chain connects TRBV7-2 to TRBJ1-1, with 8 positions matching TRBD1. The junction had 6 bases not matched to a gene; V was cut back by 5 bases and J by 4 bases. Germline CDR1 is SGHTA and CDR2 is FQGNSA. The CDR3 is made up of 14 amino acids. The CDR3 bases are TGTGCCAGCAGCCCCGTTACAGGGGGCACTGAAGCTTTCTTT. It encodes CASSPVTGGTEAFF.

The chain carries TRBV4-1 and TRBJ2-2, with 8 bases that match TRBD2. This CDR3 spans 16 amino acids. From germline, CDR1 is MGHRA and CDR2 YSYEKL. Trimming took 2 bases from V and 2 from J; bases not matched to a gene: 4. The CDR3 here is CASSQFSGENTGELFF. The CDR3 DNA follows: TGCGCCAGCAGCCAATTTAGCGGGGAAAACACCGGGGAGCTGTTTTTT.

The sample holds one count of this clone. The chain has TRBV5-4 and TRBJ1-2; 9 bases are a match to TRBD1. The CDR3 sequence is 15 residues long. The ends lost 4 bases at V and 4 bases at J; junction bases unmatched: 8. Germline values: CDR1 SGHNT, CDR2 YYREEE (reference sequence). In DNA form, the CDR3 reads TGTGCCAGCAGCGCATCGGGACAGGGACTCTATGGCTACACCTTC. It yields the protein CASSASGQGLYGYTF.

This chain connects TRBV9 to TRBJ2-1; TRBD2 matches at 7 bases. This CDR3 comprises 15 residues. The ends lost 0 bases at V and 8 bases at J; junction bases unmatched: 8. Germline V gene sequence: CDR1 SGDLS, CDR2 YYNGEE. CDR3 amino acids: CASSVAWREYDEQFF. The CDR3 nucleotides read TGTGCCAGCAGCGTAGCGTGGCGGGAGTATGATGAGCAGTTCTTC.

This clone showed up just a few times. The V call is TRBV24-1, the J call TRBJ2-7, with TRBD1 matching 7 bases. J was trimmed by 3 bases and V by 5 bases; bases with no gene match: 9. The CDR3 is 15 residues long. The germline gives CDR1 KGHDR, CDR2 SFDVKD. CDR3 DNA sequence: TGTGCCACCAGTGCGGGACAGTGGGCCGTCTACGAGCAGTACTTC. Residues: CATSAGQWAVYEQYF.

The chain couples TRBV28 to TRBJ2-6, with 7 bases that match TRBD1. V lost 4 bases and J lost 1; bases outside the gene matches: 4. CDR3 size: 16 residues. CDR1 is MDHEN, CDR2 SYDVKM, per germline. In DNA, the CDR3 is TGTGCCAGCAGTTCCCAGACAGGGTCTGGGGCCAACGTCCTGACTTTC. As protein: CASSSQTGSGANVLTF.

The rearrangement joins TRBV27 to TRBJ1-6; unclear D gene. This CDR3 contains 18 residues. V was shortened by 0 bases and J by 1 base, with 13 bases between the two germline ends. Germline-derived CDR1 and CDR2 are MNHEY and SMNVEV (reference sequence). In DNA, the CDR3 is TGTGCCAGCAGTTTATCGTACCTCGCGGGGTCCTATAATTCACCCCTCCACTTT. This sequence encodes CASSLSYLAGSYNSPLHF.

J is TRBJ2-1 and V is TRBV10-3; the match to TRBD1 covers 9 bases. Germline V lookup: CDR1 ENHRY, CDR2 SYGVKD. This CDR3 has 15 amino acids. V lost 7 bases, J lost 5 bases, and 9 bases stayed unmatched. CDR3 in DNA: TGTGCCATCACCCCAGACAGGGGGTATAACAATGAGCAGTTCTTC. Its protein is CAITPDRGYNNEQFF.

This clone was found once. The chain has TRBV10-3 and TRBJ2-1, with D possibly matching TRBD2 (6 bases). Germline V CDR1 and CDR2: ENHRY, SYGVKD. Trimming cost V 1 base and J 10 bases, with 11 bases left between them. The CDR3 is 13 residues long. The CDR3: CAISEFRLEEQFF. In nucleotides, the CDR3 is TGTGCCATCAGTGAGTTTCGACTAGAAGAGCAGTTCTTC.

This sequence joins TRBV19 and TRBJ1-1, with 7 nucleotides matching TRBD1. CDR3 length: 15 amino acids. Germline V CDR1 and CDR2: LNHDA, SQIVND (reference sequence). The V and J ends lost 1 base and 4 bases, in that order; junction bases with no gene match: 6. Here the CDR3 DNA reads TGTGCCAGTAGTATAGGAGGGGGCGCGGGCACTGAAGCTTTCTTT. It translates to CASSIGGGAGTEAFF.

This clone showed up just once. The genes are TRBV6-1 and TRBJ1-1; unclear D gene. Germline V gene sequence: CDR1 MNHNS, CDR2 SASEGT. The CDR3 has 13 residues. Trimming took off 1 base at V and 7 bases at J, with 10 bases between the two ends. This CDR3 is CASSEGQNNEAFF. The DNA for the CDR3 is TGTGCCAGCAGTGAAGGTCAGAATAATGAAGCTTTCTTT.

The chain joins TRBV3-1 (or the pseudogene TRBV3-2) to TRBJ1-3; D is possibly TRBD1 (5 bases). In germline, CDR1 is LGHDT, CDR2 YNNKEL (reference sequence). There are 13 residues in the CDR3. The V and J ends lost 5 bases and 2 bases respectively, with 7 bases between them. CDR3 coding DNA: TGTGCCAGCAGCTCGACAGCTGGAAACACCATATATTTT. Translated, it gives CASSSTAGNTIYF.

This chain links TRBV6-5 with TRBJ2-7, with D possibly being TRBD1 (6 bases). Trimming left V 6 bases short and J 0 bases short, with 12 bases between. The CDR3 loop spans 14 amino acids. CDR1 is MNHEY and CDR2 is SVGAGI in the germline V gene. The CDR3 loop is CASSSGTISYEQYF. In nucleotides, the CDR3 is TGTGCCAGCAGCTCCGGGACAATCTCCTACGAGCAGTACTTC.

The chain joins TRBV18 to TRBJ2-5, with D possibly TRBD1 on 6 matching bases. The CDR3 runs 13 residues. CDR1 KGHSH and CDR2 LQKENI come from the germline V gene. V lost 6 bases, J lost 5 bases, and 13 bases lay in between. CDR3 residues: CASSPQQGETQYF. As DNA, the CDR3 is TGTGCCAGCTCCCCTCAGCAGGGGGAGACCCAGTACTTC.

The gene calls are TRBV7-9 and TRBJ2-1; D is possibly TRBD2 (6 bases). Germline loops: CDR1 SEHNR, CDR2 FQNEAQ (reference sequence). Deletions cut 1 base from V and 1 base from J, with 14 bases between. The CDR3 is 17 residues long. In DNA, the CDR3 is TGTGCCAGCAGCTTAGGGGGACTGCTCCTTTCCTACAATGAGCAGTTCTTC. It is translated as CASSLGGLLLSYNEQFF.

This clone was counted a few times. This sequence joins TRBV4-1 and TRBJ1-4; D uncertain. This CDR3 spans 15 amino acids. The V gene lost 1 base and the J gene lost 0 bases, with 6 bases spanning the gap. Germline V gene lookup returns CDR1 MGHRA and CDR2 YSYEKL. The CDR3 DNA reads as TGCGCCAGCAGCCAAGGGAGGGCAACTAATGAAAAACTGTTTTTT. Protein product: CASSQGRATNEKLFF.

This clone has only a few counts. The V gene is TRBV12-3 or TRBV12-4, the J gene TRBJ1-1, with D hard to call. The CDR3 runs to 13 residues. V lost 5 bases to trimming and J lost 5 bases, with 12 bases between them. The CDR3 here is CASSRPPGTEAFF. Here the CDR3 DNA reads TGTGCCAGCAGTCGACCCCCGGGGACTGAAGCTTTCTTT.

The CDR3 loop reads CASSEVTAGVEQYF. In nucleotides, the CDR3 is TGTGCCAGCAGTGAAGTTACAGCGGGAGTCGAGCAGTACTTC. The rearrangement links TRBV2 to TRBJ2-7; TRBD2 agrees at 8 bases. CDR1 and CDR2 (germline): SNHLY, FYNNEI. CDR3 length: 14 residues. V was clipped by 1 base and J by 6 bases; unmatched bases: 5.

This chain connects TRBV19 to TRBJ2-1; 9 nucleotides align to TRBD1. V was clipped by 7 bases and J by 0 bases; unmatched bases: 7. CDR1 and CDR2 (germline): LNHDA, SQIVND (reference sequence). This CDR3 has 16 amino acids. The CDR3: CASTYRGPSSYNEQFF. CDR3 DNA: TGTGCCAGTACCTACAGGGGGCCGAGCTCCTACAATGAGCAGTTCTTC.

The chain recombines TRBV28 with TRBJ2-1, with 9 bases lining up with TRBD1. Trimming at V came to 7 bases and at J to 1 base, leaving 8 bases not matched to a gene. The CDR3 loop spans 16 amino acids. Germline lookup yields CDR1 MDHEN and CDR2 SYDVKM. The CDR3 protein is CASTKGGTGSYNEQFF. The CDR3 region has the DNA TGTGCCAGCACCAAAGGAGGGACAGGGTCCTACAATGAGCAGTTCTTC.

This clone occurred a few times. J is TRBJ1-6 and V is TRBV28; D possibly corresponds to TRBD1 (6 bases). CDR3 length: 15 residues. V was cut by 8 bases and J by 7 bases, with 18 bases left in between. The V gene's germline CDR1 is MDHEN and CDR2 SYDVKM. Written as DNA, the CDR3 is TGTGCCAGCGGGGGGGGCAGGGCACCCAATTCACCCCTCCACTTT. Translation gives CASGGGRAPNSPLHF.

The chain couples TRBV9 to TRBJ1-5; 9 nucleotides align to TRBD1. With 3 bases clipped from V and 11 bases from J, the junction kept 9 bases outside the gene matches. Germline CDR1 SGDLS, CDR2 YYNGEE. The CDR3 runs 14 residues. The CDR3 spells CASSAGTGTLSQHF. CDR3 sequence (DNA): TGTGCCAGCAGCGCCGGGACAGGGACCCTATCCCAGCATTTT.

The chain employs TRBV10-3 and TRBJ2-7, with 10 bases fitting TRBD2. CDR1 and CDR2 from the germline V gene are ENHRY and SYGVKD. The CDR3 runs 17 residues. Trimming took 0 bases from V and 5 from J; bases not matched to a gene: 10. The CDR3 reads CAISESWLAGDKHEQYF. As DNA, the CDR3 is TGTGCCATCAGTGAGTCGTGGCTAGCGGGAGACAAACACGAGCAGTACTTC.